Each of the 5 T cell receptor beta chains below was sequenced from the same sample in a study of blood T cell repertoires in COVID-19. Sequencing was performed with immunoSEQ multiplex PCR; in TCRdb, only in-frame clones are kept and a portion is missing. In the table there are approximately 90,000 clones, roughly three quarters of which are singletons. Sequenced: peripheral blood. These receptors all come from a man in his sixties or seventies with acute or convalescent COVID-19.

The CDR3 loop is CASSQGQGGGELFF. The CDR3, as DNA: TGCGCCAGCAGCCAGGGACAGGGTGGCGGGGAGCTGTTTTTT. The chain combines TRBV5-1 with TRBJ2-2; TRBD1 matches 9 bases. CDR3 length: 14 residues. The V segment lost 4 bases and the J segment 7 bases; nucleotides outside the gene matches: 5. Germline V gene sequence: CDR1 SGHRS, CDR2 YFSETQ. The full variable domain, its missing parts supplied by reference TRBV5-1 and TRBJ2-2, is KAGVTQTPRYLIKTRGQQVTLSCSPISGHRSVSWYQQTPGQGLQFLFEYFSETQRNKGNFPGRFSGRQFSNSRSEMNVSTLELGDSALYLCASSQGQGGGELFFGEGSRLTVL.

The chain joins TRBV24-1 to TRBJ1-4; D is ambiguous. Trimming pared 9 bases from V and 3 bases from J, leaving 10 bases between. The CDR3 contains 13 residues. Germline V CDR1 and CDR2: KGHDR, SFDVKD. The CDR3 is CATSRGPNEKLFF. The CDR3 coding sequence is TGTGCCACCTCGCGAGGGCCTAATGAAAAACTGTTTTTT.

In DNA form, the CDR3 reads TGTGCCAGCAGCTCTAGACTAGCGGGGGGCGGAGAGACCCAGTACTTC. This encodes CASSSRLAGGGETQYF. V is TRBV7-2 and J is TRBJ2-5; TRBD2 matches at 13 bases. Germline CDR1 SGHTA, CDR2 FQGNSA. The CDR3 length is 16 residues. The V segment lost 4 bases and the J segment 4 bases; nucleotides outside the gene matches: 6.

V is TRBV4-1 and J is TRBJ2-1, with a possible D match to TRBD1 (6 bases). This CDR3 is built from 16 residues. Trimming removed 8 bases at V and 6 bases at J, with 23 bases between. Germline V gene sequence: CDR1 MGHRA, CDR2 YSYEKL. CDR3 DNA sequence: TGCGCCAGCGTAGATGGTAGGAATGACAGGTCCAATGAGCAGTTCTTC. Translating gives CASVDGRNDRSNEQFF.

This clone was observed a few times. The chain uses TRBV5-4 and TRBJ2-3; D unclear. V lost 1 base and J lost 0, with 3 bases in between. This CDR3 has 13 residues. Per germline, CDR1 SGHNT and CDR2 YYREEE (reference sequence). CDR3 sequence reads: CASSLTSTDTQYF. The CDR3 DNA is TGTGCCAGCAGCTTGACTAGCACAGATACGCAGTATTTT.